What follows are 20 T cell receptor beta chains derived from one specimen sequenced in a study of blood T cell repertoires in COVID-19. The protocol was immunoSEQ multiplex PCR, while the TCRdb copy is restricted to in-frame clones and leaves out a portion. Found here are approximately 60,000 clones, around 76% of them singletons; the top ten hold approximately 24%. The source material was peripheral blood. These receptors were collected from a man aged 45-60 years with active or convalescent COVID-19.

The V gene is TRBV4-1, the J gene TRBJ2-1, with TRBD2 matching 8 bases. This CDR3 is 19 amino acids long. V lost 0 bases and J lost 6; bases outside the gene matches: 16. CDR1 MGHRA and CDR2 YSYEKL come from the germline V gene. The CDR3 reads CASSQDPREGLPVVNEQFF. The CDR3 DNA reads TGCGCCAGCAGCCAAGATCCCCGGGAGGGCCTCCCTGTGGTCAATGAGCAGTTCTTC.

V gene TRBV5-6 combines with J gene TRBJ1-2, with D possibly TRBD1 on 5 matching bases. In germline, CDR1 is SGHDT, CDR2 YYEEEE. The CDR3 is 12 amino acids. V was cut by 1 base and J by 8 bases, with 9 bases left in between. The CDR3 is CASSLKGYGYTF. The CDR3 DNA sequence: TGTGCCAGCAGCTTGAAGGGGTACGGCTACACCTTC.

The gene calls are TRBV5-6 and TRBJ2-5, with a tentative D call TRBD1 (6 bases). The germline V gene encodes CDR1 SGHDT and CDR2 YYEEEE. The CDR3 consists of 14 residues. V lost 3 bases and J lost 1, with 10 bases in between. CDR3 DNA sequence: TGTGCCAGCAGCTCCCTGACAGGCCAAGAGACCCAGTACTTC. Translation gives CASSSLTGQETQYF.

In its sample, this clone was seen once. The chain carries TRBV27 and TRBJ2-3, with 9 bases aligning to TRBD2. CDR1 is MNHEY and CDR2 is SMNVEV in the germline V gene (reference sequence). The junction had 2 bases not matched to a gene; V was cut back by 5 bases and J by 8 bases. This CDR3 has 12 residues. The CDR3 DNA sequence: TGTGCCAGCAGTCCGCGGGGGGGTACGCAGTATTTT. It encodes CASSPRGGTQYF.

This clone was seen a single time. The rearrangement links TRBV10-3 to TRBJ2-3, with 8 bases fitting TRBD2. The germline V gene has CDR1 ENHRY and CDR2 SYGVKD. Unmatched junction bases numbered 6, after V lost 9 bases and J lost 4 bases. CDR3 length: 13 amino acids. CDR3 region: CAIESGSADTQYF. CDR3 sequence (DNA): TGTGCCATAGAGAGCGGGAGTGCAGATACGCAGTATTTT.

This clone occurred once. The chain combines TRBV11-3 with TRBJ2-1, with 13 bases lining up with TRBD2. The CDR3 contains 16 residues. Trimming cost V 5 bases and J 6 bases; bases outside gene matches: 7. Germline CDR1 reads SGHNT; CDR2 reads YENEEA. CDR3 residues: CASSPGLAGDGNEQFF. CDR3 bases: TGTGCCAGCAGCCCCGGACTAGCGGGAGATGGCAATGAGCAGTTCTTC.

V usage is TRBV3-1 (or the pseudogene TRBV3-2) and J usage is TRBJ2-1, with 7 bases aligning to TRBD1. Germline V gives CDR1 LGHDT, CDR2 YNNKEL (reference sequence). CDR3 size: 15 residues. V was pared by 0 bases and J by 4 bases, with 3 bases of the junction left unmatched. CDR3 nucleotides: TGTGCCAGCAGCCAAGAAGGGGGCCTTTACAATGAGCAGTTCTTC. Amino acids: CASSQEGGLYNEQFF.

This chain uses TRBV5-1 with TRBJ1-1; D is unresolved. V was pared by 7 bases and J by 4 bases, with 14 bases between. The CDR3 runs 13 residues. Germline CDR1 and CDR2: SGHRS and YFSETQ. CDR3 protein: CASREVLGTEAFF. The DNA for the CDR3 is TGCGCCAGCCGAGAGGTTTTAGGCACTGAAGCTTTCTTT.

This clone was observed a handful of times. The rearrangement uses TRBV19 and TRBJ2-1; 9 nucleotides agree with TRBD2. CDR3 length: 16 amino acids. V lost 5 bases and J lost 3; bases outside the gene matches: 8. Per germline, CDR1 LNHDA and CDR2 SQIVND (reference sequence). CDR3 in amino acids: CASSPRLADNYNEQFF. CDR3 DNA sequence: TGTGCCAGTAGTCCGCGACTAGCGGACAACTACAATGAGCAGTTCTTC.

The chain links TRBV6-5 to TRBJ1-2; D perhaps matches TRBD1 (6 bases). The germline CDR1 and CDR2 sequences are MNHEY and SVGAGI. V was clipped by 8 bases and J by 3 bases, with 16 bases between them. This CDR3 is 14 amino acids long. The CDR3 DNA follows: TGTGCCAGCGGCAGGGGTCGGTCGGACTATGGCTACACCTTC. It codes for CASGRGRSDYGYTF.

This clone turned up a few times. The chain uses TRBV27 and TRBJ1-4; D gene uncertain. Per germline, CDR1 MNHEY and CDR2 SMNVEV (reference sequence). This CDR3 region has 15 residues. With 6 bases removed from V and 4 bases from J, the gap between germline ends came to 15 bases. This chain's CDR3 is CASRLGSGNNEKLFF. The DNA for the CDR3 is TGTGCCAGCAGGTTGGGTTCGGGGAATAATGAAAAACTGTTTTTT.

The V gene is TRBV12-3 or TRBV12-4, the J gene TRBJ1-1; TRBD1 is a possible D gene (5 bases). The CDR3 consists of 12 residues. Trimming shortened V by 6 bases and J by 5 bases, and 10 bases separated the two germline ends. CDR3 DNA sequence: TGTGCCAGCAGCCCCGGGGGTACTGAAGCTTTCTTT. As protein: CASSPGGTEAFF.

The chain links TRBV5-1 to TRBJ2-2; 13 bases line up with TRBD2. The CDR3 is made up of 16 amino acids. Unmatched junction bases numbered 5, after V lost 4 bases and J lost 5 bases. Germline V gene lookup returns CDR1 SGHRS and CDR2 YFSETQ. The CDR3 protein is CASSRTSGGGTGELFF. In nucleotides, the CDR3 is TGCGCCAGCAGCAGGACTAGCGGGGGAGGAACCGGGGAGCTGTTTTTT.

V and J are TRBV18 and TRBJ2-7, with D maybe TRBD2 (6 bases). With 5 bases removed from V and 5 bases from J, the gap between germline ends came to 13 bases. Germline V gives CDR1 KGHSH, CDR2 LQKENI. The CDR3 sequence is 13 residues long. In nucleotides, the CDR3 is TGTGCCAGCTCATTCCCGGGGGAGGACGAGCAGTACTTC. It yields the protein CASSFPGEDEQYF.

The chain employs TRBV19 and TRBJ2-5; TRBD1 matches at 9 bases. The ends lost 6 bases at V and 5 bases at J; junction bases unmatched: 4. The CDR3 covers 13 residues. Germline V gene sequence: CDR1 LNHDA, CDR2 SQIVND (reference sequence). CDR3: CASSSGQGETQYF. In DNA, the CDR3 is TGTGCCAGTAGCTCCGGACAGGGGGAGACCCAGTACTTC.

The chain links TRBV3-1 (or the pseudogene TRBV3-2) to TRBJ2-1, with 14 bases lining up with TRBD2. The V gene end was trimmed by 4 bases and the J gene end by 7 bases; junction bases not matched to a gene: 9. CDR1 is LGHDT, CDR2 YNNKEL, per germline (reference sequence). The CDR3 is 17 residues long. DNA for the CDR3: TGTGCCAGCAGCCCCTGGACTAGCGGGAGGAGTGTAAATGAGCAGTTCTTC. Encoded protein: CASSPWTSGRSVNEQFF.

The chain links TRBV3-1 (or the pseudogene TRBV3-2) to TRBJ2-7; 8 bases agree with TRBD2. Germline V CDR1 and CDR2: LGHDT, YNNKEL (reference sequence). The trim removed 0 bases at V and 6 bases at J, leaving 10 bases unmatched. The CDR3 length is 16 residues. The CDR3 bases are TGTGCCAGCAGCCAAGAGAACGGGGGGGTTATCCGCGAGCAGTACTTC. Its translation: CASSQENGGVIREQYF.

The CDR3 loop is CASSVEVDTSTDTQYF. In nucleotides, the CDR3 is TGTGCCAGCAGCGTAGAGGTGGACACTAGCACAGATACGCAGTATTTT. This sequence joins TRBV9 and TRBJ2-3, with a weak D call TRBD1 (5 bases). In germline, CDR1 is SGDLS, CDR2 YYNGEE. V lost 0 bases and J 0 bases, leaving 11 bases between the germline ends. This CDR3 has 16 amino acids.

This sequence joins TRBV18 and TRBJ2-2; possible D gene TRBD2, 6 bases. CDR3 length: 16 residues. Germline V gives CDR1 KGHSH, CDR2 LQKENI. Trimming left V 3 bases short and J 1 base short, with 12 bases between. The CDR3 region has the DNA TGTGCCAGCTCACCTTTGATGGGAGGGAACACCGGGGAGCTGTTTTTT. Translated: CASSPLMGGNTGELFF.

J is TRBJ1-1 and V is TRBV7-3; unclear D gene. The germline gives CDR1 SGHTA, CDR2 FQGTGA. The CDR3 is 12 residues long. V lost 4 bases and J 5 bases, leaving 8 bases between the germline ends. The CDR3 region has the DNA TGTGCCAGCAGCTATAGTATGACTGAAGCTTTCTTT. This translates into CASSYSMTEAFF.